This TCR beta chain was retrieved from a study of PD-L1 blockade in urothelial cancer. Study at large: There were a median of about 150,000 T cells in blood samples.

Each PCR contained spiked-in synthetic TCR analog templates. TCRdb's copy holds only in-frame clones and misses some; the assay was immunoSEQ multiplex PCR. The sample has some 89,000 clones; over 75% are singletons. Trimming took 6 bases from V and 8 from J, leaving 13 bases between them. This CDR3 spans 12 amino acids. Germline assignment: CDR1 MDHEN and CDR2 SYDVKM. This clone was counted many times. Documented time point: pretreatment peripheral blood. Patients were living with locally advanced or metastatic urothelial carcinoma. The sequencing used PBMCs, collected around atezolizumab (anti-PD-L1) treatment. V and J are TRBV28 and TRBJ1-1; no definite D call. The clonotype originates from a man in his 60s with urothelial cancer. CDR3 DNA sequence: TGTGCCAGCAGCTTGGAGGTCACGGAAGCTTTCTTT. Translating it yields CASSLEVTEAFF.